The sequence of this T cell receptor beta chain was determined in a study of T-cell reconstitution after alpha-beta-depleted transplantation in children. During its preparation, the TCRbeta library received unique molecular identifiers. TCRdb called the PCR reads again in MiXCR, with one record for every CDR3 protein. Here the sample spans approximately 340,000 distinct CDR3 sequences, about 9.4% being singletons. The CDR3 runs to 14 residues. V shed 5 bases and J 4 bases; nucleotides not matched to a gene: 7. The TCR comes from a human donor who donated a stem cell graft to a child with acute lymphoblastic leukemia. Sequenced material: PBMCs from the stem cell graft donor, taken from the stem cell graft. V and J are TRBV12-3 or TRBV12-4 and TRBJ1-1; 7 bases map to TRBD1. Written as DNA, the CDR3 is TGTGCCAGCAGTCCAAAGACAGGGACCACTGAAGCTTTCTTT. Its protein is CASSPKTGTTEAFF.